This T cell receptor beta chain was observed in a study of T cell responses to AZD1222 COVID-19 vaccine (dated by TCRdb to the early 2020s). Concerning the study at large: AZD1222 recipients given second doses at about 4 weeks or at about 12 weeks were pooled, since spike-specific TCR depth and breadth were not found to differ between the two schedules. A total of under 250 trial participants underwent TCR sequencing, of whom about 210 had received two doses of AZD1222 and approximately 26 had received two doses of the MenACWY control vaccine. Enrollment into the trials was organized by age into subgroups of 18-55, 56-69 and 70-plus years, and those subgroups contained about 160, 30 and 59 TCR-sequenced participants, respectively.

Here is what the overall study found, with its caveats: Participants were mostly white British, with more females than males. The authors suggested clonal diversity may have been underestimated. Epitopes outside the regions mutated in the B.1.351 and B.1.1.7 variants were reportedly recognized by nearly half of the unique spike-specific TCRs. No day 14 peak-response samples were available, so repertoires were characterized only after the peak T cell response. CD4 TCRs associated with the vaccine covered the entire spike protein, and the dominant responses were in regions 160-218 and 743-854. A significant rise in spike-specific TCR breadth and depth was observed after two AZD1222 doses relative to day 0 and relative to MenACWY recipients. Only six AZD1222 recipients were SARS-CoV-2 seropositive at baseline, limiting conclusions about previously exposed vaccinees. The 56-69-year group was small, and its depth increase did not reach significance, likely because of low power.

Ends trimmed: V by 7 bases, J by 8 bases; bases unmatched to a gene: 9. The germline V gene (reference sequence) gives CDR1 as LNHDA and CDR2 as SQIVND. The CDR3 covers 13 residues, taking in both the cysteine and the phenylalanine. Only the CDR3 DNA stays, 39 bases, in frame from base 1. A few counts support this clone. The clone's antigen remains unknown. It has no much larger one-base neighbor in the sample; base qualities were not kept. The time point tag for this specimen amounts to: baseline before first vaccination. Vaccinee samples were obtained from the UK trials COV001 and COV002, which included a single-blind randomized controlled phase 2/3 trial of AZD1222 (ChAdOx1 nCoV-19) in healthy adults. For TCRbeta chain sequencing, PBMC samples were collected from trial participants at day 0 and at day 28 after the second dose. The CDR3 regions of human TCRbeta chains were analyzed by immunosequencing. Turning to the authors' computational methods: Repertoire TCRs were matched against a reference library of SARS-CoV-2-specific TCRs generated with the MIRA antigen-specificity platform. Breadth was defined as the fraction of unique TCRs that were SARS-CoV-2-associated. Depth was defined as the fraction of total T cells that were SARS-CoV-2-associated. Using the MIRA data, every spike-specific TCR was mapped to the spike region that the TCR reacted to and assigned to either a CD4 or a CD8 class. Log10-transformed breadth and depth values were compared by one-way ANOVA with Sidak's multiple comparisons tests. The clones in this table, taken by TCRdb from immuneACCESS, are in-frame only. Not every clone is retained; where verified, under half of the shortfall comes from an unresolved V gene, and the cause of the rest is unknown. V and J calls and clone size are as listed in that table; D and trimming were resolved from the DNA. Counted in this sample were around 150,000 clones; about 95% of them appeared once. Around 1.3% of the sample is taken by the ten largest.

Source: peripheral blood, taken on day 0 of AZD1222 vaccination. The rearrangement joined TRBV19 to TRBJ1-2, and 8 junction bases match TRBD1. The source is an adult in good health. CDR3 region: CASKFGQGQGYTF. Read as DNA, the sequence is TGTGCCAGTAAGTTCGGACAGGGACAAGGCTACACCTTC.